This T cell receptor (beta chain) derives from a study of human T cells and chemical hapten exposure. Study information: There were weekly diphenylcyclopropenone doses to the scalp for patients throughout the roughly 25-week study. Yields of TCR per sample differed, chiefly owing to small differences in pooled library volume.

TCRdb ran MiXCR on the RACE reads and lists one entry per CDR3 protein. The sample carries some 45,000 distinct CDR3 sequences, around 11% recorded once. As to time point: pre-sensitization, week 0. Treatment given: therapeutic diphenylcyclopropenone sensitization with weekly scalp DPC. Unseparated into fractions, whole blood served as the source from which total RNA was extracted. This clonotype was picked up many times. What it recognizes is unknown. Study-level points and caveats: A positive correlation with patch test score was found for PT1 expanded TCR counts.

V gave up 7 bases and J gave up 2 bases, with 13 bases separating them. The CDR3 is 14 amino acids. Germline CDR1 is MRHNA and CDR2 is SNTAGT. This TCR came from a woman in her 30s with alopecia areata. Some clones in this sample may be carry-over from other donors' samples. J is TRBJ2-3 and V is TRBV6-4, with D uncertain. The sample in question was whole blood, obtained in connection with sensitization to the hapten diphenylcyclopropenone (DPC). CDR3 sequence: CASIPYHFTDTQYF. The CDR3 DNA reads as TGTGCCAGCATCCCCTACCATTTCACAGATACGCAGTATTTT.